A single sample is the source of the 27 T cell receptor beta chains below, sequenced in a study of response to subunit inactivated influenza vaccine. TCRdb itself ran the RT-PCR reads through MiXCR, one entry per CDR3 protein. The table records 530,000 or so distinct CDR3 sequences, around 11% of them present only once. The sample in question was PBMCs from blood, obtained on the day of vaccination. The receptors shown here come from a man between 45 and 60 years old who received an inactivated influenza vaccine.

This chain uses TRBV12-3 or TRBV12-4 with TRBJ2-4; D perhaps matches TRBD2 (5 bases). Deletions cut 3 bases from V and 8 bases from J, with 11 bases between. The CDR3 loop spans 13 amino acids. The CDR3 loop is CASSLGWGDIQYF. For the CDR3, the DNA is TGTGCCAGCAGTTTGGGGTGGGGAGACATTCAGTACTTC.

Only a few counts were recorded for this clonotype. The chain carries TRBV27 and TRBJ2-3; a possible D gene is TRBD2 (6 bases). The CDR3 contains 15 residues. Germline CDR1 is MNHEY and CDR2 is SMNVEV (reference sequence). V was shortened by 3 bases and J by 4 bases, with 14 bases between the two germline ends. The CDR3 here is CASSFGDFPPDTQYF. CDR3 nucleotides: TGTGCCAGCAGTTTTGGGGACTTTCCCCCAGATACGCAGTATTTT.

The V gene is TRBV27, the J gene TRBJ1-2, with no clear D. This CDR3 is built from 14 residues. Germline CDR1 and CDR2: MNHEY and SMNVEV (reference sequence). V dropped 3 bases and J dropped 7 bases, with 15 bases sitting between them. The CDR3 reads CASSLSRAWGGYTF. Written as DNA, the CDR3 is TGTGCCAGCAGTTTGTCCCGGGCCTGGGGTGGCTACACCTTC.

CDR3 bases: TGCGCCAGCAGCCCGGACAGGGGGCGAGGCACCATATATTTT. This encodes CASSPDRGRGTIYF. The chain joins TRBV5-1 to TRBJ1-3; 11 bases align to TRBD1. Per germline, CDR1 SGHRS and CDR2 YFSETQ. V lost 4 bases and J lost 9; bases outside the gene matches: 6. The CDR3 contains 14 residues.

This clonotype was detected a few times. The genes are TRBV4-2 and TRBJ2-1, with D tentatively TRBD2 (6 bases). V was shortened by 3 bases and J by 7 bases, with 13 bases between the two germline ends. Germline V lookup: CDR1 LGHNA, CDR2 YNFKEQ. The CDR3 covers 14 residues. CDR3 nucleotide sequence: TGTGCCAGCAGCCAGACCGACCGGGAGAATGAGCAGTTCTTC. This sequence encodes CASSQTDRENEQFF.

This sequence joins TRBV3-1 and TRBJ2-7; D may match TRBD1 or TRBD2 (5 bases each). Germline V gene sequence: CDR1 LGHDT, CDR2 YNNKEL (reference sequence). This CDR3 comprises 16 residues. V lost 3 bases, J lost 2 bases, and 17 bases lay in between. This chain's CDR3 is CASSQRGARRAYEQYF. The CDR3 DNA reads TGTGCCAGCAGCCAGAGAGGGGCGCGACGGGCCTACGAGCAGTACTTC.

This clonotype came up a few times. The rearrangement links TRBV11-2 to TRBJ2-3, with D maybe TRBD1 (6 bases). V dropped 5 bases and J dropped 2 bases, with 17 bases sitting between them. CDR3 size: 16 residues. CDR1 is SGHAT, CDR2 FQNNGV, per germline. The CDR3 reads CASSPQWAGDTDTQYF. CDR3 coding DNA: TGTGCCAGCAGCCCCCAGTGGGCAGGGGACACAGATACGCAGTATTTT.

This clonotype was seen a handful of times. The V gene is TRBV20-1, the J gene TRBJ2-1, with 11 nucleotides matching TRBD2. This CDR3 contains 13 residues. The germline gives CDR1 DFQATT, CDR2 SNEGSKA (reference sequence). CDR3 bases: TGCAGCTATAGCGGGAGGGCCTTGAATGAGCAGTTCTTC. Its translation: CSYSGRALNEQFF.

This clonotype was seen only a few times. For the CDR3, the DNA is TGCGCCAGCAGCGCGTGGACAGACAACACTGAAGCTTTCTTT. Protein sequence: CASSAWTDNTEAFF. The chain employs TRBV5-1 and TRBJ1-1, with D maybe TRBD1 (6 bases). Per germline, CDR1 SGHRS and CDR2 YFSETQ. Trimming left V 4 bases short and J 2 bases short, with 12 bases between. This CDR3 is built from 14 residues. The full variable domain, in which reference TRBV5-1 and TRBJ1-1 provide the parts outside the CDR3, is KAGVTQTPRYLIKTRGQQVTLSCSPISGHRSVSWYQQTPGQGLQFLFEYFSETQRNKGNFPGRFSGRQFSNSRSEMNVSTLELGDSALYLCASSAWTDNTEAFFGQGTRLTVV.

CDR3 protein: CASSDPGLAGGSYEQYF. The CDR3 DNA sequence: TGTGCCAGCAGTGACCCGGGACTAGCGGGAGGTTCCTACGAGCAGTACTTC. J is TRBJ2-7 and V is TRBV6-1, with 15 bases lining up with TRBD2. From germline, CDR1 is MNHNS and CDR2 SASEGT. J lost 1 base, V lost 3 bases, and 4 bases had no gene match. This CDR3 has 17 amino acids.

This chain links TRBV24-1 with TRBJ2-1; 16 bases match TRBD2. Trimming cost V 3 bases and J 6 bases; bases outside gene matches: 13. The germline gives CDR1 KGHDR, CDR2 SFDVKD. The CDR3 has 20 residues. This CDR3 reads CATSDRGTSGRDREGNEQFF. CDR3 coding DNA: TGTGCCACCAGTGATCGGGGGACTAGCGGGAGGGATAGAGAAGGCAATGAGCAGTTCTTC.

This clonotype was observed a few times. The chain is built from TRBV20-1 and TRBJ2-1; TRBD1 matches 7 bases. The CDR3 contains 20 residues. V was clipped by 0 bases and J by 0 bases; unmatched bases: 17. Germline V gene lookup returns CDR1 DFQATT and CDR2 SNEGSKA (reference sequence). DNA of the CDR3: TGCAGTGCTAGAGATCTTGGCAAGGGGGCCCTCTTGAGCTCCTACAATGAGCAGTTCTTC. Translating gives CSARDLGKGALLSSYNEQFF.

This clonotype occurred a few times. The chain joins TRBV29-1 to TRBJ2-7; D call uncertain. Germline CDR1 SQVTM, CDR2 ANQGSEA. Trimming cost V 3 bases and J 2 bases, with 8 bases left between them. The CDR3 is made up of 12 amino acids. The CDR3: CSVEGSAYEQYF. CDR3 sequence (DNA): TGCAGCGTTGAGGGGTCAGCCTACGAGCAGTACTTC.

This clonotype has ten or more counts. The chain is built from TRBV5-1 and TRBJ2-5, with 7 nucleotides matching TRBD1. This CDR3 is 13 amino acids long. Germline-derived CDR1 and CDR2 are SGHRS and YFSETQ. Unmatched junction bases numbered 5, after V lost 4 bases and J lost 5 bases. The CDR3 reads CASSPTGVETQYF. CDR3 in DNA: TGCGCCAGCAGCCCTACAGGGGTGGAGACCCAGTACTTC.

The V call is TRBV6-1, the J call TRBJ2-2; 7 bases match TRBD1. Germline V lookup: CDR1 MNHNS, CDR2 SASEGT. The CDR3 spans 14 residues. Losses at the gene ends were 5 bases for V and 4 bases for J; bases not matched to a gene: 4. The CDR3 loop is CASSRGRITGELFF. CDR3 nucleotide sequence: TGTGCCAGCAGTAGGGGGCGCATCACCGGGGAGCTGTTTTTT.

The rearrangement uses TRBV6-2 or TRBV6-3 and TRBJ2-7, with 10 positions matching TRBD1. Losses at the gene ends were 6 bases for V and 3 bases for J; bases not matched to a gene: 8. Germline V gene lookup returns CDR1 MNHEY and CDR2 SVGEGT. This CDR3 is 15 amino acids long. The CDR3 sequence: CASSAGTGAIYEQYF. CDR3 sequence (DNA): TGTGCCAGCAGCGCCGGGACAGGGGCGATCTACGAGCAGTACTTC.

This clonotype was recorded once. The chain is built from TRBV4-2 and TRBJ2-3, with D perhaps matching TRBD1 or TRBD2 (6 bases each). Germline CDR1 LGHNA, CDR2 YNFKEQ. The CDR3 totals 16 residues. Trimming pared 3 bases from V and 1 base from J, leaving 14 bases between. CDR3 bases: TGTGCCAGCAGCCAGGGGGGCACAGGGCGCACAGATACGCAGTATTTT. Encoded protein: CASSQGGTGRTDTQYF.

Many counts were recorded for this clonotype. This chain joins TRBV6-1 and TRBJ2-7, with TRBD2 matching over 10 bases. The CDR3 is made up of 16 amino acids. Looked up from germline, CDR1 is MNHNS and CDR2 is SASEGT. The V segment lost 5 bases and the J segment 6 bases; nucleotides outside the gene matches: 13. The CDR3 reads CASSTPKERGGLEQYF. CDR3 bases: TGTGCCAGCAGTACCCCCAAGGAGCGGGGGGGGCTCGAGCAGTACTTC.

V gene TRBV7-2 combines with J gene TRBJ2-3; 8 bases align to TRBD2. The ends lost 3 bases at V and 3 bases at J; junction bases unmatched: 8. Germline assignment: CDR1 SGHTA and CDR2 FQGNSA. CDR3 size: 16 residues. CDR3 residues: CASSFYFTSGTDTQYF. The CDR3 coding sequence is TGTGCCAGCAGCTTTTATTTTACTAGCGGAACAGATACGCAGTATTTT.

The chain recombines TRBV7-2 with TRBJ2-1, with TRBD2 matching 10 bases. This CDR3 has 14 amino acids. CDR1 and CDR2 (germline): SGHTA, FQGNSA. Germline trimming cut 7 bases from V and 10 bases from J; bases unmatched to any gene: 10. The CDR3 sequence is CASTILAGVREQFF. For the CDR3, the DNA is TGTGCCAGCACCATCCTAGCGGGAGTGCGGGAGCAGTTCTTC. The full variable domain, with the rest looked up from reference TRBV7-2 and TRBJ2-1, is GAGVSQSPSNKVTEKGKDVELRCDPISGHTALYWYRQSLGQGLEFLIYFQGNSAPDKSGLPSDRFSAERTGGSVSTLTIQRTQQEDSAVYLCASTILAGVREQFFGPGTRLTVL.

The rearrangement joins TRBV27 to TRBJ2-5; 7 bases agree with TRBD2. Germline V gene lookup returns CDR1 MNHEY and CDR2 SMNVEV (reference sequence). There are 16 residues in the CDR3. Unmatched junction bases numbered 22, after V lost 9 bases and J lost 9 bases. DNA for the CDR3: TGTGCCAGTAAGACTTTGCCTAGCGGCCCGCAAGCGTCCCAGTACTTC. It yields the protein CASKTLPSGPQASQYF.

The chain joins TRBV7-6 to TRBJ2-7; 9 nucleotides align to TRBD1. CDR3 size: 17 residues. Germline V gene data show CDR1 as SGHVS and CDR2 as FNYEAQ. V shed 2 bases and J 3 bases; nucleotides not matched to a gene: 11. The CDR3 DNA sequence: TGTGCCAGCAGCTTACACCCCAAGGGACAGGGATACTACGAGCAGTACTTC. Amino acid sequence: CASSLHPKGQGYYEQYF.

The CDR3 DNA is TGCGCCAGCAGCTTCCAGGGCCCCGGGGACACTGAAGCTTTCTTT. As protein: CASSFQGPGDTEAFF. This chain links TRBV5-1 with TRBJ1-1; the D gene is possibly TRBD1 (5 bases). The germline V and J ends were trimmed by 2 bases and 3 bases, with 14 bases remaining between them. Germline CDR1 and CDR2: SGHRS and YFSETQ. The length of the CDR3 is 15 residues.

The table lists this clonotype with a few counts. This chain links TRBV5-4 with TRBJ2-7; the D gene is possibly TRBD2 (5 bases). The CDR3 is 14 amino acids. The V and J ends lost 0 bases and 4 bases respectively, with 11 bases between them. Germline V gene lookup returns CDR1 SGHNT and CDR2 YYREEE (reference sequence). In DNA, the CDR3 is TGTGCCAGCAGCTTGGCCGGGAAACCATACGAGCAGTACTTC. Its protein product is CASSLAGKPYEQYF.

There are many counts of this clonotype. The chain has TRBV5-1 and TRBJ2-7; no firm D call. Trimming took off 5 bases at V and 6 bases at J, with 15 bases between the two ends. The CDR3 consists of 13 residues. CDR1 and CDR2 (germline): SGHRS, YFSETQ. CDR3: CASRGNSLGEQYF. CDR3 coding DNA: TGCGCCAGCAGAGGAAACTCTCTGGGCGAGCAGTACTTC.

This clonotype was counted a few times. The genes are TRBV7-8 and TRBJ2-3; TRBD1 agrees at 11 bases. The J segment lost 4 bases and the V segment lost 2 bases, leaving 2 bases of the junction unmatched. Germline values: CDR1 SGHVS, CDR2 FQNEAQ. The CDR3 is 15 residues long. The CDR3: CASSLRTGGADTQYF. The CDR3 nucleotides read TGTGCCAGCAGCTTAAGGACAGGGGGCGCAGATACGCAGTATTTT.

This chain links TRBV4-2 with TRBJ2-2; the match to TRBD2 covers 8 bases. Trimming took 0 bases from V and 6 from J; bases not matched to a gene: 15. This CDR3 comprises 19 residues. CDR1 and CDR2 (germline): LGHNA, YNFKEQ. The CDR3 protein is CASSQEKMQREFQAGELFF. CDR3 bases: TGTGCCAGCAGCCAAGAAAAGATGCAGCGGGAGTTTCAAGCCGGGGAGCTGTTTTTT.